The rows below give T cell receptor beta chains drawn from one sample of a study of cytomegalovirus exposure and HLA in healthy donors. Clones were read by immunoSEQ multiplex PCR, and TCRdb kept only the in-frame ones, dropping some. The repertoire holds around 130,000 clones, 75% seen once, with less than 3% in the top ten. The sample taken for sequencing was PBMCs. The receptors stem from a woman aged 40-49 years in good health and CMV-seropositive. CDR3s include the opening cysteine and the closing phenylalanine or tryptophan. D genes are given only for firm matches. Clone size is shown for a subset of rows, as once, few, many or a class of expanded clone.

CASSVSFTVRSGSLEETQYF | TGTGCCAGCAGCGTATCCTTTACTGTCCGTAGCGGGAGCTTGGAAGAGACCCAGTACTTC | TRBV9 | . | TRBJ2-5 | TRBD2
CASSSDSPYSYNEQFF | TGTGCCAGCAGCTCGGACTCTCCCTACTCCTACAATGAGCAGTTCTTC | TRBV7-6 | . | TRBJ2-1 | .
CASSLGPQDRGIYGYTF | TGTGCCAGCAGCTTAGGCCCTCAAGACAGGGGTATCTATGGCTACACCTTC | TRBV7-9 | . | TRBJ1-2 | TRBD1
CASSQDQGQGALTEAFF | TGCGCCAGCAGCCAAGACCAGGGACAGGGGGCTCTCACTGAAGCTTTCTTT | TRBV4-3 | . | TRBJ1-1 | TRBD1
CASSPVGGQGSARTEAFF | TGTGCCAGCAGCCCGGTGGGGGGACAGGGATCGGCCAGGACTGAAGCTTTCTTT | TRBV2 | few | TRBJ1-1 | TRBD1
CASSTGTANTEAFF | TGCGCCAGCAGCACCGGAACAGCGAACACTGAAGCTTTCTTT | TRBV5-1 | . | TRBJ1-1 | .
CASSPYLGAADTQYF | TGTGCCAGCAGCCCCTACCTGGGGGCAGCAGATACGCAGTATTTT | TRBV14 | . | TRBJ2-3 | .
CASKGSGRVTDTQYF | TGTGCCAGTAAGGGAAGCGGGAGGGTCACAGATACGCAGTATTTT | TRBV19 | . | TRBJ2-3 | TRBD2
CASSYVTGGLGKLFF | TGTGCCAGCAGTTACGTGACAGGGGGCTTGGGGAAACTGTTTTTT | TRBV6-6 | . | TRBJ1-4 | TRBD1
CASSKGTGGTEAFF | TGTGCCAGCAGTAAAGGGACAGGGGGCACTGAAGCTTTCTTT | TRBV27 | . | TRBJ1-1 | TRBD1
CAWSGQLQGYGYTF | TGTGCCTGGAGTGGTCAGCTTCAGGGCTATGGCTACACCTTC | TRBV30 | few | TRBJ1-2 | .
CASSLWAGGTDTQYF | TGTGCCAGCAGTTTATGGGCAGGGGGCACAGATACGCAGTATTTT | TRBV27 | . | TRBJ2-3 | .
CASSPRQGGGTDTQYF | TGTGCCAGCTCACCACGACAGGGTGGAGGCACAGATACGCAGTATTTT | TRBV18 | . | TRBJ2-3 | TRBD1
CASSFRGDEQYF | TGTGCCAGCAGTTTTAGGGGCGACGAGCAGTACTTC | TRBV27 | many | TRBJ2-7 | .
CASSLGWATEAFF | TGTGCCAGCAGTCTGGGTTGGGCCACTGAAGCTTTCTTT | TRBV6-5 | . | TRBJ1-1 | .
CAWHTGLLSDTEAFF | TGTGCCTGGCACACAGGGTTGTTATCGGACACTGAAGCTTTCTTT | TRBV30 | . | TRBJ1-1 | .
CASSQAFSGGPYEQYF | TGCGCCAGCAGCCAGGCCTTTAGCGGGGGGCCCTACGAGCAGTACTTC | TRBV4-3 | few | TRBJ2-7 | TRBD2
CASSLQGSNQPQHF | TGTGCCAGCAGCCTACAGGGAAGCAATCAGCCCCAGCATTTT | TRBV7-2 | . | TRBJ1-5 | .
CASRDPSGRADLADTQYF | TGTGCCAGCAGGGACCCTAGCGGGAGGGCCGATTTGGCAGATACGCAGTATTTT | TRBV13 | . | TRBJ2-3 | TRBD2
CASSLGPNTEAFF | TGCGCCAGCAGCTTGGGGCCCAACACTGAAGCTTTCTTT | TRBV5-1 | many | TRBJ1-1 | .
CAISESEGEQFF | TGTGCCATCAGTGAGTCGGAGGGTGAGCAGTTCTTC | TRBV10-3 | . | TRBJ2-1 | .
CASSETQAYGYTF | TGTGCCAGCAGTGAAACCCAGGCTTATGGCTACACCTTC | TRBV6-1 | . | TRBJ1-2 | .
CSSTWDREAPDTQYF | TGTTCCAGCACCTGGGACAGGGAGGCCCCAGATACGCAGTATTTT | TRBV7-9 | . | TRBJ2-3 | TRBD1
CASSYDTTTYEQYF | TGTGCCAGCAGTTACGACACAACAACCTACGAGCAGTACTTC | TRBV6-5 | once | TRBJ2-7 | .
CASSYSRVSNEKLFF | TGTGCCAGCAGTTACTCACGGGTCTCTAATGAAAAACTGTTTTTT | TRBV6-5 | . | TRBJ1-4 | .
CASSYVSSGAYEQYF | TGTGCCAGCAGTTACGTGTCTAGCGGTGCCTACGAGCAGTACTTC | TRBV6-5 | . | TRBJ2-7 | TRBD2
CASSLGREDYGYTF | TGTGCCAGCAGTTTGGGCAGGGAGGATTATGGCTACACCTTC | TRBV28 | few | TRBJ1-2 | .
CASSLLTSGGFVSTGELFF | TGTGCCAGCAGCCTCCTGACTAGCGGGGGGTTTGTTAGCACCGGGGAGCTGTTTTTT | TRBV7-3 | . | TRBJ2-2 | TRBD2
CASSQAFGTSGTNTGELFF | TGCGCCAGCAGCCAAGCGTTTGGCACTAGCGGAACGAACACCGGGGAGCTGTTTTTT | TRBV4-3 | once | TRBJ2-2 | TRBD2
CASSVTGQAGETQYF | TGTGCCAGCAGCGTTACGGGACAGGCCGGGGAGACCCAGTACTTC | TRBV5-5 | . | TRBJ2-5 | TRBD1
CASSDAGTQETQYF | TGCGCCAGCAGCGACGCCGGGACTCAAGAGACCCAGTACTTC | TRBV5-1 | . | TRBJ2-5 | .
CASSFLTGTSGVYNEQFF | TGTGCCAGCAGCTTCCTCACCGGGACTAGCGGGGTATACAATGAGCAGTTCTTC | TRBV7-2 | . | TRBJ2-1 | TRBD2
CASSVGRGGETQYF | TGTGCCAGCAGCGTAGGAAGGGGAGGCGAGACCCAGTACTTC | TRBV9 | . | TRBJ2-5 | .
CASSEGLAGVETQYF | TGTGCCAGCAGTGAAGGGCTAGCGGGAGTTGAGACCCAGTACTTC | TRBV2 | . | TRBJ2-5 | TRBD2
CASSLFGTGTNEKLFF | TGTGCCAGCAGTTTATTCGGGACAGGTACTAATGAAAAACTGTTTTTT | TRBV27 | few | TRBJ1-4 | TRBD1
CASSPDGSGNTIYF | TGTGCCAGCTCTCCCGACGGGTCTGGAAACACCATATATTTT | TRBV18 | few | TRBJ1-3 | .
CASSGSSGNSYEQYF | TGTGCCAGCAGCGGGTCTAGCGGGAATTCCTACGAGCAGTACTTC | TRBV9 | . | TRBJ2-7 | TRBD2
CASSSGTGKNEQFF | TGTGCCAGCAGCTCCGGGACAGGGAAAAATGAGCAGTTCTTC | TRBV7-3 | once | TRBJ2-1 | TRBD1
CASSEALEPNNEQFF | TGTGCCAGCAGTGAAGCACTAGAGCCTAACAATGAGCAGTTCTTC | TRBV2 | . | TRBJ2-1 | .
CASSLVVLGTDTQYF | TGTGCCAGCAGCTTAGTCGTACTAGGTACAGATACGCAGTATTTT | TRBV7-2 | . | TRBJ2-3 | .
CSARGGEKLFF | TGCAGTGCTAGAGGAGGGGAAAAACTGTTTTTT | TRBV20-1 | . | TRBJ1-4 | .
CASSLDALTAGANVLTF | TGCGCCAGCAGCTTGGACGCTCTGACAGCAGGGGCCAACGTCCTGACTTTC | TRBV5-1 | . | TRBJ2-6 | .
CASSSRPGLNTGELFF | TGTGCCAGCAGCTCAAGGCCAGGGCTGAACACCGGGGAGCTGTTTTTT | TRBV7-6 | few | TRBJ2-2 | .
CASTKQGRAFF | TGTGCCAGCACAAAACAGGGGAGAGCTTTCTTT | TRBV2 | . | TRBJ1-1 | TRBD1
CASSPDTNEQFF | TGTGCCAGCAGCCCAGACACCAATGAGCAGTTCTTC | TRBV7-7 | . | TRBJ2-1 | .